The source of this T cell receptor (beta chain) is a study of beta chain features in type 1 diabetes. General study points: A moderate, significant TCRB CDR3 shortening appeared in type 1 diabetes across four CD4+ subsets. Individuals with type 1 diabetes displayed fewer insertions and more deletions at VDJ junctions. Cells with high TCR expression could be over-represented when cDNA is sequenced.

Germline values: CDR1 MDHEN, CDR2 SYDVKM. The CDR3 sequence is 15 residues long. V trimming: 3 bases; J trimming: 1 base; junction bases outside the gene matches: 2. The investigators reverse transcribed all of the isolated RNA, so they sequenced expressed TCRB transcripts. Produced via immunoSEQ multiplex PCR; TCRdb's table is partial and in-frame only. Counted here are approximately 250,000 clones, around 15% occurring once; the ten biggest clones make up approximately 0.086%. Cells sorted by CD45RO/CCR7/CD25/CD127/CD95/CD27 comprised CD4+ naive, central memory, regulatory and stem cell-like memory cells. This clone was detected once. Antigen: not known. Other DNA sequences within the sample encode an identical CDR3.

The chain combines TRBV28 with TRBJ2-3, with 9 bases lining up with TRBD2. The source material was naive CD4+ T cells from blood. This receptor was taken from a man aged 25 to 40 with type 1 diabetes. CDR3 loop: CASSLLAGGTDTQYF. In nucleotides, the CDR3 is TGTGCCAGCAGTTTGTTAGCGGGAGGCACAGATACGCAGTATTTT.